This TCR beta chain is from a study of blood T cell repertoires in COVID-19 (dated by TCRdb to 2018 to 2021). Broadly, across the study: Samples covering the acute and convalescent phases of COVID-19 were provided by collaborators in the United States, Italy and Spain. The material from the prospective study consisted of cDNA or gDNA derived from T cells, B-cell-depleted T cells, or PBMCs. The dataset comprised deeply sampled blood TCRbeta repertoires from subjects exposed to, actively infected with, or recovered from COVID-19. Sample metadata almost always included a de-identified subject ID, COVID-19 status, age in years and sex. Samples came from the ongoing ImmuneRACE study (first 160 participants) plus 1,254 subjects from 6 global collaborators. A freely available public database, intended as a resource for researchers studying the immune response to SARS-CoV-2, is where the repertoires were released. Where HLA class I and class II types were available, the types were taken from metadata supplied by the sample provider, not from assay-based typing. Broader findings and caveats from the paper: The amount of clinical and demographic metadata varied by source and participant and was provided uncurated.

With regard to this clone: Its antigen is unknown. The input lacks base qualities; no much larger clone sits a single base away.

In the prospective study, participants were 18 to 89 years old, resided in approximately 22 geographic areas of the United States, and were enrolled through a virtual design. In the prospective study, cohorts were assigned on the basis of participant-reported clinical history obtained from a screening survey and a study questionnaire. For ImmuneRACE Cohort 3, a participant was defined as recovered based on two consecutive negative NP/OP PCR tests, clearance by a healthcare professional, or resolution of symptoms. In the prospective study, mobile phlebotomists collected whole blood, serum and a nasopharyngeal or oropharyngeal swab from each participant. Prospective study participants could optionally give additional blood draws and questionnaires over an approximately 2-month period. Before DNA extraction, prospective study blood samples were shipped either frozen or at room temperature. Looking up the germline V gene (reference sequence) yields CDR1 SEHNR and CDR2 FQNEAQ. V gives up 1 base and J gives up 1 base, and the segment between their germline ends measures 5 bases. From its cysteine to its phenylalanine, the CDR3 spans 14 amino acids. Kept here is only the CDR3 DNA, which spans 42 bases and is read in frame from base 1.

The immunoSEQ Assay, a bias-controlled multiplex PCR, was used to amplify TCRbeta CDR3 regions from genomic DNA. The study's processing was this. Nucleated cell counts per sample were estimated from amplification of reference gene primers within the assay. Sequence reads were collapsed and filtered to measure the absolute abundance of every unique TCRbeta CDR3 rearrangement. For each sample, productive Simpson clonality was calculated by taking the square root of Simpson's diversity index across productive rearrangements. TCRdb retrieved this table from immuneACCESS and kept in-frame rearrangements only. Not all clones are present; in checked studies, unresolved V genes account for under half, and no reason is known for the remainder. V and J calls and clone size are copied from that table; D and trimming were computed from the DNA. The sample table contains roughly 290,000 clones; only one count was recorded for roughly 87% of them. The ten top clones hold about 5.5% of the sample.

Sequencing was performed on PBMCs or T cells enriched from blood (not recorded which). The chain is assembled from TRBV7-9 and TRBJ2-1, with the D gene call left open. The sequence came from a woman in her 40s who had recovered from COVID-19. Here the CDR3 is given as CASSLGASYNEQFF. The base sequence is TGTGCCAGCAGCTTAGGGGCGTCCTACAATGAGCAGTTCTTC.